The rows below give T cell receptor beta chains drawn from one sample of a study of T cells in Graves' hyperthyroidism and ophthalmopathy. TCRdb fed the multiplex PCR reads into MiXCR, producing one record per CDR3 protein. The table lists about 270,000 distinct CDR3 sequences, about 15% of them singletons, with around 30% in the top ten. The specimen sequenced was blood. The source of these receptors is a woman between 50 and 59 years old with Graves' hyperthyroidism that later progressed to Graves' ophthalmopathy. Both conserved end residues are part of each CDR3. Each record gives: J gene, clone size, V gene, D gene, CDR3 protein, CDR3 DNA. A D gene is named only where the DNA matches it firmly. Clone size is given for some rows only: seen once, a few or many times, or a class if the clone is expanded.

TRBJ1-3,NA,TRBV9,NA,CASSVAQKGNTIYF,TGTGCCAGCAGCGTAGCCCAGAAAGGAAACACCATATATTTT
TRBJ2-1,many,TRBV6-2/TRBV6-3,TRBD1,CASTPRDRAYNEQFF,TGTGCCAGCACCCCTCGGGACAGGGCCTACAATGAGCAGTTCTTC
TRBJ2-2,many,TRBV20-1,TRBD2,CSARGTSGRAPGELFF,TGCAGTGCTAGAGGAACTAGCGGGAGGGCCCCCGGGGAGCTGTTTTTT
TRBJ2-7,NA,TRBV7-2,TRBD2,CASSERTWGGSYEQYF,TGTGCCAGCAGCGAAAGGACATGGGGGGGGTCCTACGAGCAGTACTTC
TRBJ1-2,many,TRBV20-1,NA,CSALPESYGYTF,TGCAGTGCTCTTCCGGAGTCCTATGGCTACACCTTC
TRBJ2-7,NA,TRBV7-6,NA,CASSLDPREQYF,TGTGCCAGCAGCTTAGATCCCCGGGAGCAGTACTTC
TRBJ2-7,many,TRBV7-8,NA,CASSWIRSYEQYF,TGTGCCAGCAGCTGGATCAGGTCCTACGAGCAGTACTTC
TRBJ1-2,NA,TRBV20-1,NA,CSASSHFGTDQIHTF,TGCAGTGCTAGTTCCCATTTCGGGACTGACCAGATTCACACCTTC
TRBJ1-3,few,TRBV29-1,NA,CSVIDRRSGNTIYF,TGCAGCGTTATCGACAGACGCTCTGGAAACACCATATATTTT
TRBJ2-3,few,TRBV19,NA,CASSIVVSTDTQYF,TGTGCCAGTAGTATAGTCGTCAGCACAGATACGCAGTATTTT
TRBJ2-5,NA,TRBV5-1,TRBD1,CASRGTGKPQTHYF,TGCGCCAGCAGGGGGACAGGGAAACCTCAGACACATTACTTC
TRBJ1-5,few,TRBV29-1,NA,CSASGGVDQPQHF,TGCAGCGCCTCTGGGGGGGTCGATCAGCCCCAGCATTTT
TRBJ2-1,many,TRBV3-1,NA,CASSRLGPGNEQFF,TGTGCCAGCAGCCGCTTGGGTCCAGGCAATGAGCAGTTCTTC
TRBJ1-4,many,TRBV28,NA,CASSGAAEVQEKLFF,TGTGCCAGCAGTGGCGCCGCGGAGGTCCAGGAAAAACTGTTTTTT
TRBJ2-3,many,TRBV7-2,NA,CASSLEALTDTQYF,TGTGCCAGCAGCTTAGAAGCTCTCACAGATACGCAGTATTTT
TRBJ1-2,NA,TRBV5-1,NA,CASSPNGGTNYGYTF,TGCGCCAGCAGCCCAAACGGAGGGACTAACTATGGCTACACCTTC
TRBJ1-2,few,TRBV9,NA,CASSGGTANFGYTF,TGTGCCAGCAGCGGCGGGACCGCGAATTTTGGCTACACCTTC
TRBJ1-5,many,TRBV6-2/TRBV6-3,NA,CASSRTASNQPQHF,TGTGCCAGCAGTCGGACAGCTAGCAATCAGCCCCAGCATTTT
TRBJ1-2,many,TRBV10-3,NA,CAISEQDYGYTF,TGTGCCATCAGTGAACAGGACTATGGCTACACCTTC
TRBJ2-7,many,TRBV28,TRBD2,CASSFAGTSGRAFYEQYF,TGTGCCAGCAGTTTCGCCGGGACTAGCGGGAGGGCCTTCTACGAGCAGTACTTC
TRBJ1-1,many,TRBV6-1,NA,CASSESRNTEAFF,TGTGCCAGCAGTGAAAGTAGAAACACTGAAGCTTTCTTT
TRBJ2-2,many,TRBV6-1,TRBD1,CASSGWTGQGARELFF,TGTGCCAGCAGTGGATGGACGGGACAGGGGGCGCGGGAGCTGTTTTTT
TRBJ2-7,NA,TRBV19,NA,CASRGDHEQYF,TGTGCCAGTAGGGGCGACCACGAGCAGTACTTC
TRBJ2-2,NA,TRBV7-6,TRBD1,CASTRGLVSTGELFF,TGTGCCAGCACCAGGGGGTTGGTCTCCACCGGGGAGCTGTTTTTT
TRBJ2-1,NA,TRBV11-3,TRBD2,CASSLGSGSPYNEQFF,TGTGCCAGCAGCTTAGGTAGCGGGAGCCCCTACAATGAGCAGTTCTTC
TRBJ1-1,many,TRBV29-1,NA,CSVDEGEAFF,TGCAGCGTTGATGAGGGGGAAGCTTTCTTT
TRBJ2-4,many,TRBV15,NA,CATSSLGVKNIQYF,TGTGCCACCAGCAGTTTGGGGGTCAAAAACATTCAGTACTTC
TRBJ1-1,NA,TRBV28,TRBD1,CASSLRGRTEAFF,TGTGCCAGCAGTTTGAGGGGGCGCACTGAAGCTTTCTTT
TRBJ2-5,many,TRBV9,TRBD2,CASSRGPSGSETQYF,TGTGCCAGTAGCCGGGGCCCTAGCGGGAGCGAGACCCAGTACTTC
TRBJ2-5,many,TRBV5-1,NA,CASSSGPDQETQYF,TGCGCCAGCAGCTCCGGCCCAGACCAAGAGACCCAGTACTTC
TRBJ2-7,many,TRBV5-1,TRBD1,CASSLGDSANEQYF,TGCGCCAGCAGCTTGGGGGACAGTGCTAATGAGCAGTACTTC
TRBJ2-5,many,TRBV12-3/TRBV12-4,NA,CASIKGGTAWETQYF,TGTGCCAGCATCAAGGGCGGGACCGCCTGGGAGACCCAGTACTTC
TRBJ2-7,many,TRBV20-1,NA,CSANQGYEQYF,TGCAGTGCTAACCAGGGTTACGAGCAGTACTTC
TRBJ2-7,many,TRBV20-1,NA,CSVTKGIGYEQYF,TGCAGTGTTACCAAGGGTATCGGGTACGAGCAGTACTTC
TRBJ2-1,many,TRBV7-9,NA,CASSLDYGLEQFF,TGTGCCAGCAGCTTAGACTACGGCCTTGAGCAGTTCTTC
TRBJ2-1,many,TRBV20-1,TRBD2,CSARDWKGLAGVYNEQFF,TGCAGTGCTAGAGATTGGAAGGGACTAGCGGGGGTTTACAATGAGCAGTTCTTC
TRBJ2-3,many,TRBV27,TRBD1,CASSRTGADTQYF,TGTGCCAGCAGCAGGACAGGGGCAGATACGCAGTATTTT